These 21 T cell receptor beta chains share one sample of origin, sequenced in a study of blood T cells in healthy people across ages. A sample-barcoded 5' primer and a J-beta primer mix were used in a second PCR of about 6 to 11 cycles. Using its own MiXCR run on the 5' RACE reads, TCRdb lists one record per CDR3 protein. The sample includes approximately 1.5 million distinct CDR3 sequences, approximately 39% seen only once; the top ten take just over 4%. Sequencing used blood. The receptor source for this set is a woman aged 18-30 years in good health.

V is TRBV18 and J is TRBJ1-4; TRBD1 might be the D (5 bases). V was clipped by 4 bases and J by 0 bases, with 12 bases between them. This CDR3 has 16 residues. Per germline, CDR1 KGHSH and CDR2 LQKENI. Here the CDR3 reads CASSLNGGSTNEKLFF. CDR3 DNA sequence: TGTGCCAGCTCACTTAACGGGGGTTCAACTAATGAAAAACTGTTTTTT.

This clonotype was picked up a small number of times. This chain connects TRBV4-2 to TRBJ2-3; TRBD2 matches 7 bases. CDR1 is LGHNA, CDR2 YNFKEQ, per germline. CDR3 size: 14 residues. V was pared by 3 bases and J by 4 bases, with 4 bases of the junction left unmatched. The CDR3 sequence: CASSHGLEADTQYF. CDR3 coding DNA: TGTGCCAGCAGCCACGGACTAGAGGCAGATACGCAGTATTTT.

The J gene is TRBJ2-1, the V gene TRBV4-1, with D possibly matching TRBD2 (6 bases). Looked up from germline, CDR1 is MGHRA and CDR2 is YSYEKL. V was shortened by 8 bases and J by 8 bases, with 19 bases between the two germline ends. This CDR3 is built from 14 residues. CDR3 amino acids: CASALGGEYDEQFF. The DNA of the CDR3 is TGCGCCAGCGCATTGGGCGGGGAGTATGATGAGCAGTTCTTC.

This chain links TRBV24-1 with TRBJ2-2; 9 positions agree with TRBD1. Germline V gene lookup returns CDR1 KGHDR and CDR2 SFDVKD. This CDR3 comprises 15 residues. The V gene end was trimmed by 5 bases and the J gene end by 4 bases; junction bases not matched to a gene: 4. The CDR3 DNA follows: TGTGCCACCAGTGGTGTGACAGGGGGCACCGGGGAGCTGTTTTTT. Translating it yields CATSGVTGGTGELFF.

V is TRBV7-9 and J is TRBJ1-4; no clear D. CDR1 and CDR2 from the germline V gene are SEHNR and FQNEAQ (reference sequence). CDR3 length: 15 residues. Trimming cost V 1 base and J 0 bases, with 6 bases left between them. The DNA of the CDR3 is TGTGCCAGCAGCTTAGGCCCCCCAACTAATGAAAAACTGTTTTTT. Amino acid sequence: CASSLGPPTNEKLFF.

Worth noting for this clonotype: One end of the junction varies from germline; a read error may be responsible. The rearrangement joins TRBV6-1 to TRBJ2-7; either TRBD1 or TRBD2 may fit D (7 bases each). The end of the DNA fits TRBJ2-5 better, so the J call may be wrong. This CDR3 has 13 residues. Germline V CDR1 and CDR2: MNHNS, SASEGT. The CDR3 here is CAGRGGYVETQYF. The CDR3 DNA reads TGTGCCGGCAGGGGGGGGTATGTGGAGACCCAGTACTTC.

J is TRBJ2-3 and V is TRBV7-9; tentatively, D is TRBD2 (6 bases). V was clipped by 5 bases and J by 11 bases, with 17 bases between them. CDR1 is SEHNR, CDR2 FQNEAQ, per germline (reference sequence). The CDR3 runs to 13 residues. Written as DNA, the CDR3 is TGTGCCAGCAGCGCCTCCGGGACTCACATGCAGTATTTT. Translation: CASSASGTHMQYF.

This clonotype occurred a few times. The CDR3 sequence: CSALRDRGYNQPQHF. The CDR3 coding sequence is TGCAGTGCCCTCCGGGACAGGGGGTACAATCAGCCCCAGCATTTT. V is TRBV20-1 and J is TRBJ1-5, with TRBD1 matching over 11 bases. The CDR3 is 15 residues long. The germline CDR1 and CDR2 sequences are DFQATT and SNEGSKA (reference sequence). V shed 6 bases and J 3 bases; nucleotides not matched to a gene: 7.

The V and J genes are TRBV6-2 or TRBV6-3 and TRBJ2-3; D is tentatively TRBD1 or TRBD2 (5 bases each). Germline CDR1 and CDR2: MNHEY and SVGEGT. The CDR3 has 15 residues. The V and J ends lost 7 bases and 1 base respectively, with 15 bases between them. CDR3 in DNA: TGTGCCAGCATCACGGGACGGACCCGCACAGATACGCAGTATTTT. Translation: CASITGRTRTDTQYF.

There are a few counts of this clonotype. The chain couples TRBV7-6 to TRBJ2-4; weak D call: TRBD2 (5 bases). V dropped 3 bases and J dropped 2 bases, with 17 bases sitting between them. Looked up from germline, CDR1 is SGHVS and CDR2 is FNYEAQ. The CDR3 runs to 17 residues. CDR3 coding DNA: TGTGCCAGCAGCTTGAAACTGGCAGGACTTCCCAAAAACATTCAGTACTTC. It codes for CASSLKLAGLPKNIQYF.

The chain has TRBV12-3 or TRBV12-4 and TRBJ2-5, with no clear D. The V end lost 3 bases, the J end lost 8 bases, and 7 bases lay between the germline ends. This CDR3 has 11 amino acids. The CDR3 sequence is CASSLLPTQYF. The CDR3 bases are TGTGCCAGCAGTTTGCTCCCAACCCAGTACTTC.

CDR3: CSARGAGGGETQYF. The CDR3 region has the DNA TGCAGTGCTAGAGGAGCGGGAGGAGGAGAGACCCAGTACTTC. The J gene is TRBJ2-5, the V gene TRBV20-1; TRBD2 matches at 9 bases. In germline, CDR1 is DFQATT, CDR2 SNEGSKA (reference sequence). The CDR3 extends over 14 amino acids. Trimming at V came to 1 base and at J to 4 bases, leaving 4 bases not matched to a gene.

The chain recombines TRBV20-1 with TRBJ1-5; 7 bases agree with TRBD1. Germline CDR1 and CDR2: DFQATT and SNEGSKA (reference sequence). The CDR3 is 16 amino acids. With V trimmed by 0 bases and J by 6 bases, 11 bases remained unmatched. The CDR3 sequence is CSARDVAGGIGQPQHF. DNA for the CDR3: TGCAGTGCTAGAGATGTAGCAGGGGGGATCGGTCAGCCCCAGCATTTT.

This clonotype was detected only once. This chain joins TRBV20-1 and TRBJ2-7; tentatively, D is TRBD1 (6 bases). Germline assignment: CDR1 DFQATT and CDR2 SNEGSKA (reference sequence). Deletions cut 6 bases from V and 2 bases from J, with 17 bases between. The CDR3 totals 14 residues. The CDR3: CSAEPGHRTYEQYF. The CDR3 region has the DNA TGCAGTGCAGAACCGGGACACCGTACCTACGAGCAGTACTTC.

The chain uses TRBV2 and TRBJ2-5; TRBD2 is a possible D gene (6 bases). Germline V gives CDR1 SNHLY, CDR2 FYNNEI. The CDR3 loop spans 12 amino acids. V was pared by 7 bases and J by 4 bases, with 10 bases between. CDR3 sequence: CASMDYRETQYF. In DNA form, the CDR3 reads TGTGCCAGCATGGACTATAGAGAGACCCAGTACTTC. Full variable domain (missing parts from reference TRBV2 and TRBJ2-5): EPEVTQTPSHQVTQMGQEVILRCVPISNHLYFYWYRQILGQKVEFLVSFYNNEISEKSEIFDDQFSVERPDGSNFTLKIRSTKLEDSAMYFCASMDYRETQYFGPGTRLLVL.

The gene calls are TRBV29-1 and TRBJ2-4; D possibly matches TRBD1 or TRBD2 (5 bases each). The CDR3 contains 13 residues. The ends were cut back, 7 bases at V and 7 bases at J, with 17 bases in the middle. In germline, CDR1 is SQVTM, CDR2 ANQGSEA. CDR3 DNA: TGCAGCGCATGGGACGACCGCCACAACATTCAGTACTTC. Protein sequence: CSAWDDRHNIQYF.

This clonotype has just a few counts. The chain carries TRBV15 and TRBJ2-7; 8 nucleotides match TRBD1. Germline CDR1 is LNHNV and CDR2 is YYDKDF (reference sequence). The CDR3 consists of 15 residues. V lost 0 bases, J lost 4 bases, and 5 bases stayed unmatched. The CDR3: CATSRDVGQDYEQYF. CDR3 DNA sequence: TGTGCCACCAGCAGAGATGTGGGACAGGATTACGAGCAGTACTTC.

The gene calls are TRBV7-9 and TRBJ1-5; the match to TRBD1 covers 7 bases. Germline CDR1 is SEHNR and CDR2 is FQNEAQ (reference sequence). Unmatched junction bases numbered 6, after V lost 4 bases and J lost 6 bases. CDR3 length: 14 amino acids. The CDR3 sequence: CASSSTGFGQPQHF. Here the CDR3 DNA reads TGTGCCAGCAGCTCGACAGGGTTTGGTCAGCCCCAGCATTTT.

This clonotype was seen once. The chain carries TRBV11-2 and TRBJ2-5, with a possible D match to TRBD1 (6 bases). The CDR3 is 13 residues long. V lost 7 bases and J 11 bases, leaving 20 bases between the germline ends. The germline V gene has CDR1 SGHAT and CDR2 FQNNGV. The CDR3 bases are TGTGCCAGCACTCTCCACGGGACACGTGAGCAGTACTTC. Amino acid sequence: CASTLHGTREQYF.

This sequence joins TRBV7-8 and TRBJ2-7, with 10 bases aligning to TRBD1. Germline V lookup: CDR1 SGHVS, CDR2 FQNEAQ. The CDR3 totals 15 residues. The V and J ends lost 2 bases and 2 bases, in that order; junction bases with no gene match: 3. The CDR3 region is CASSLLGQGAYEQYF. The CDR3 DNA follows: TGTGCCAGCAGCTTACTAGGACAGGGGGCCTACGAGCAGTACTTC.

The rearrangement uses TRBV7-2 and TRBJ2-7, with D tentatively TRBD1 (5 bases). Germline CDR1 SGHTA, CDR2 FQGNSA. The CDR3 spans 15 residues. V dropped 1 base and J dropped 0 bases, with 10 bases sitting between them. CDR3 DNA sequence: TGTGCCAGCAGCTTAGATTGGGGCCTCTCCTACGAGCAGTACTTC. Residues: CASSLDWGLSYEQYF.